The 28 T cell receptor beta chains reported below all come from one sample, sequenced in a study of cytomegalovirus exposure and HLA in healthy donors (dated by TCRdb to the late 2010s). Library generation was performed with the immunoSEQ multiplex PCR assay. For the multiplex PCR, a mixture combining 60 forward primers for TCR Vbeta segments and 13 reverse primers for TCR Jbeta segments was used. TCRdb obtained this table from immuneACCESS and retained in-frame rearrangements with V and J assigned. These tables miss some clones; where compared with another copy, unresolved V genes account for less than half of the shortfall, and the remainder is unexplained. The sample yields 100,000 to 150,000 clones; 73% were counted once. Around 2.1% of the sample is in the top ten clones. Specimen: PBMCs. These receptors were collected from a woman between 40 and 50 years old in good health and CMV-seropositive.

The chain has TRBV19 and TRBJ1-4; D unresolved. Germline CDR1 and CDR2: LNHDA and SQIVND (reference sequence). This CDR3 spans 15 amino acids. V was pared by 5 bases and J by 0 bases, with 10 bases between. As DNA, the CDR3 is TGTGCCAGTAGTTCCGAAGCGGCAACTAATGAAAAACTGTTTTTT. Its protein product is CASSSEAATNEKLFF. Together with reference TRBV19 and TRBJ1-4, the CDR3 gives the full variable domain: DGGITQSPKYLFRKEGQNVTLSCEQNLNHDAMYWYRQDPGQGLRLIYYSQIVNDFQKGDIAEGYSVSREKKESFPLTVTSAQKNPTAFYLCASSSEAATNEKLFFGSGTQLSVL.

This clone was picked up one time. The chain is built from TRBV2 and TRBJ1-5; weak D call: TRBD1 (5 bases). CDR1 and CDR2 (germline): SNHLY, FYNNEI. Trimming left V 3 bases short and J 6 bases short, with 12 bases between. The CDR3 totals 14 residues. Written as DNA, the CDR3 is TGTGCCAGCAGTGACTGGGGGGTTCGTCAGCCCCAGCATTTT. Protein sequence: CASSDWGVRQPQHF.

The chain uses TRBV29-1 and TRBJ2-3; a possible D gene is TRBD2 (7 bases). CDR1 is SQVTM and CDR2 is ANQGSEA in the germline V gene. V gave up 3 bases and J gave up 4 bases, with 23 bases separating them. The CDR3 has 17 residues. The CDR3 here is CSVEGAGRAAGPDTQYF. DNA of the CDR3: TGCAGCGTTGAGGGGGCAGGGCGCGCAGCGGGACCAGATACGCAGTATTTT.

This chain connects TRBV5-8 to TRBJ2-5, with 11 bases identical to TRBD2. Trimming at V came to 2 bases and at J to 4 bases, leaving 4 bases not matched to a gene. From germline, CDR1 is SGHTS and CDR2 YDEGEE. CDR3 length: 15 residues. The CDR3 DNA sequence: TGTGCCAGCAGCTTTGGCCTAGCGGGAGGAGAGACCCAGTACTTC. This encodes CASSFGLAGGETQYF.

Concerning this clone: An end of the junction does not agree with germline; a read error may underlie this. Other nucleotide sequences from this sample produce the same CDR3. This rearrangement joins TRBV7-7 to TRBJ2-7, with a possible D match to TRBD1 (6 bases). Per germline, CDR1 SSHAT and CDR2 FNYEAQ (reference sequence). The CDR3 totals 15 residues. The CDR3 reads CASSLGGTGVGEQYF. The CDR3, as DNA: TGTGCTAGCAGCTTAGGGGGAACAGGAGTGGGTGAGCAGTACTTC.

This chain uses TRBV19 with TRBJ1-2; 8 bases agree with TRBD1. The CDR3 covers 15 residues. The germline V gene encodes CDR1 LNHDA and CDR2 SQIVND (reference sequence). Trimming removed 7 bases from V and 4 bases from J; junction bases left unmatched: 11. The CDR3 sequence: CASNDRGPSFYGYTF. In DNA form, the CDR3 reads TGTGCCAGTAACGACAGGGGTCCTTCCTTCTATGGCTACACCTTC.

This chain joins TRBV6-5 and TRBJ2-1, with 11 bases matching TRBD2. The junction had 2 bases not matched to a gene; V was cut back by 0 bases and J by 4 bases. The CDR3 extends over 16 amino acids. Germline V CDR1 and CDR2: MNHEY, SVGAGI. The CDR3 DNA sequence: TGTGCCAGCAGTTACTCTAGCGGGGGGGCATACAATGAGCAGTTCTTC. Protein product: CASSYSSGGAYNEQFF.

CDR3 bases: TGTGCCAGCAGCTTCTCGGGTGCCGAGGAAAAACTGTTTTTT. Its translation: CASSFSGAEEKLFF. This sequence joins TRBV11-2 and TRBJ1-4; D gene ambiguous. The CDR3 covers 14 residues. V lost 3 bases and J 8 bases, leaving 13 bases between the germline ends. Germline CDR1 SGHAT, CDR2 FQNNGV.

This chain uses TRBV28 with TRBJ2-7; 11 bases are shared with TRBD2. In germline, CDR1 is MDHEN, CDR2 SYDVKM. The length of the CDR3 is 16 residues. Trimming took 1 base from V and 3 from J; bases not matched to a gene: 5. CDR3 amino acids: CASSLFLTSGSYEQYF. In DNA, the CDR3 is TGTGCCAGCAGTTTATTCCTTACTAGCGGGAGCTACGAGCAGTACTTC.

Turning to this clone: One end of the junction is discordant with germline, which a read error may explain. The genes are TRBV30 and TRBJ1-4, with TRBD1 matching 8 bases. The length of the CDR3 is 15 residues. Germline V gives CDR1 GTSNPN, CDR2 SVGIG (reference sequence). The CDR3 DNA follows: TGTGCCTGGACGAGACAGGGGCCAACTAATGAAAAACTGGTTTTT. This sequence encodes CAWTRQGPTNEKLVF.

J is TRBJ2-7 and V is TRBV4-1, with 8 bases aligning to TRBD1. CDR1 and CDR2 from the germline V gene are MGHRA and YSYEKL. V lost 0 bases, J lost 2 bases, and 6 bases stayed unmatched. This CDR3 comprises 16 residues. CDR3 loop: CASSQDGQGRTYEQYF. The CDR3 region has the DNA TGCGCCAGCAGCCAAGATGGACAGGGTAGAACCTACGAGCAGTACTTC.

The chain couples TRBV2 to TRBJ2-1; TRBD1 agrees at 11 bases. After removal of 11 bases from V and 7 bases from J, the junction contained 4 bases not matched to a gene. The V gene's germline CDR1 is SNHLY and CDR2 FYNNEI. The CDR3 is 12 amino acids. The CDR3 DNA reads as TGTGCCGGACAGGGGGCGAAAAATGAGCAGTTCTTC. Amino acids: CAGQGAKNEQFF.

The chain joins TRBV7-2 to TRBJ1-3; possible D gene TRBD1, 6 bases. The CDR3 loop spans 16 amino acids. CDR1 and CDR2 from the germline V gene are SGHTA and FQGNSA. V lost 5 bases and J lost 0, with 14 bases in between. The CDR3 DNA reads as TGTGCCAGCAGCCGATACTCCAGGGGCTCTGGAAACACCATATATTTT. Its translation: CASSRYSRGSGNTIYF.

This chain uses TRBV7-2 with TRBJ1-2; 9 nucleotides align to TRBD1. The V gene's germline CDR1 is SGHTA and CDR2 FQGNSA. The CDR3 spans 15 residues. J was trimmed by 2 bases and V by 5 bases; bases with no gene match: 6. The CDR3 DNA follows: TGTGCCAGCAGCGGGGACAGGGCAACCAACTATGGCTACACCTTC. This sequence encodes CASSGDRATNYGYTF.

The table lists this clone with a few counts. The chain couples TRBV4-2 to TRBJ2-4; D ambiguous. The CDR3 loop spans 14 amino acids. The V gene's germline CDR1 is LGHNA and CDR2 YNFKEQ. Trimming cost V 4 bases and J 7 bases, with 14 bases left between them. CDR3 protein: CASSPAFDINIQYF. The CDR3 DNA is TGTGCCAGCAGCCCAGCCTTCGACATTAACATTCAGTACTTC.

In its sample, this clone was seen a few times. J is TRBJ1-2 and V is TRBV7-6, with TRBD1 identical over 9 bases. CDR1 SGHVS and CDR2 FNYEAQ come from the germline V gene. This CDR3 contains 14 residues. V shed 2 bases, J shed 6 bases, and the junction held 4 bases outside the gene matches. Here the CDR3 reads CASSLTDRGNGYTF. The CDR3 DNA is TGTGCCAGCAGCTTAACCGACAGGGGGAATGGCTACACCTTC.

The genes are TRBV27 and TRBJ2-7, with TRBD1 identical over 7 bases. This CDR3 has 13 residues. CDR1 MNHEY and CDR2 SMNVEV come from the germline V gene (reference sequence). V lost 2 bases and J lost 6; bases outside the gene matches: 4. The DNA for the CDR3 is TGTGCCAGCAGTTTAAAACCAGGGGGCGAGCAGTACTTC. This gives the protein CASSLKPGGEQYF.

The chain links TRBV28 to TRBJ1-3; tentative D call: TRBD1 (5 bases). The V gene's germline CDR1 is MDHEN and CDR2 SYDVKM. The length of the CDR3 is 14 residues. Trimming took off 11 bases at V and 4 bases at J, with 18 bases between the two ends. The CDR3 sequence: CAGSPGGKGNTIYF. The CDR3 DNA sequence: TGTGCCGGATCCCCGGGGGGAAAGGGAAACACCATATATTTT. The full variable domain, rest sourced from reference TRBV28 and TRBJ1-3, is DVKVTQSSRYLVKRTGEKVFLECVQDMDHENMFWYRQDPGLGLRLIYFSYDVKMKEKGDIPEGYSVSREKKERFSLILESASTNQTSMYLCAGSPGGKGNTIYFGEGSWLTVV.

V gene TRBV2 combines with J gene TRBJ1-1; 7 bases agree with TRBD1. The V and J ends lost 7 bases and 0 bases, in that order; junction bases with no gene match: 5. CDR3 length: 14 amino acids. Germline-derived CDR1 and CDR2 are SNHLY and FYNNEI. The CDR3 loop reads CASIMTGLNTEAFF. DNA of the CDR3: TGTGCCAGCATTATGACAGGGTTGAACACTGAAGCTTTCTTT.

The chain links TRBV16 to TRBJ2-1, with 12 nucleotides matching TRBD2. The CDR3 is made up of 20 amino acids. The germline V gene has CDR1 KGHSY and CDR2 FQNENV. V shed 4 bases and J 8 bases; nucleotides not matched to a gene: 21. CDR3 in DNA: TGTGCCAGCAGCCCAAGACGGTCTGCTAGCGGGAGGGCGACTAAGGATGAGCAGTTCTTC. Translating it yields CASSPRRSASGRATKDEQFF.

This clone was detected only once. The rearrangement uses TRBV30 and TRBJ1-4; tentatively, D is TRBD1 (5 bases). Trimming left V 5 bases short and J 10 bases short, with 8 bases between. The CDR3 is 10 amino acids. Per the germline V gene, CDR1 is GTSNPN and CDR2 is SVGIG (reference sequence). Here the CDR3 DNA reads TGTGCCTGGGGGAGGGGAAAACTGTTTTTT. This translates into CAWGRGKLFF.

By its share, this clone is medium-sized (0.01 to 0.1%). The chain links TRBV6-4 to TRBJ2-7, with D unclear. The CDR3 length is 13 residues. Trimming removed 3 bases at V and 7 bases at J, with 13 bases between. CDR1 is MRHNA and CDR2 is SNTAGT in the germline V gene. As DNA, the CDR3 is TGTGCCAGCAGTGAAGAGGAAAACGGGGAGCAGTACTTC. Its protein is CASSEEENGEQYF.

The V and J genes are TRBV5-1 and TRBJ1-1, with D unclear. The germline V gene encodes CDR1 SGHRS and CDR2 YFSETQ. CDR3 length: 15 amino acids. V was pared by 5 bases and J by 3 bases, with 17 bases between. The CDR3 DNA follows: TGCGCCAGCAGTTTTAGTTTAGGGAGTCACACTGAAGCTTTCTTT. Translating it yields CASSFSLGSHTEAFF.

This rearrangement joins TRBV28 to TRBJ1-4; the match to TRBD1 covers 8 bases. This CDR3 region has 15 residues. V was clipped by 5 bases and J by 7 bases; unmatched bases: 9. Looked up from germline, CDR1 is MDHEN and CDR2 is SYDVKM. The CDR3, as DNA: TGTGCCAGCAGTCCCGGACAGGGCCCAAGTGAAAAACTGTTTTTT. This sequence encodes CASSPGQGPSEKLFF.

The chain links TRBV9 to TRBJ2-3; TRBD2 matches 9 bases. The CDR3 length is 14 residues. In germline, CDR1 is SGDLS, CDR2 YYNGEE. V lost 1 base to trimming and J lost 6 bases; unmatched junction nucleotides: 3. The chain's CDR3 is CASSVSSGKDTQYF. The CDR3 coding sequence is TGTGCCAGCAGCGTATCTAGCGGGAAGGATACGCAGTATTTT.

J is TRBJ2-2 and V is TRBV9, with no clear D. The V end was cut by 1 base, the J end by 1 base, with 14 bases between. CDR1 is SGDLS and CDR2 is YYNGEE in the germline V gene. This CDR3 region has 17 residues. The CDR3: CASSVLPFDKNTGELFF. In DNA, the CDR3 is TGTGCCAGCAGCGTATTACCTTTTGACAAGAACACCGGGGAGCTGTTTTTT.

For the CDR3, the DNA is TGTGCCAGCAGCTTTAGGAGGGGCGATGGCTACACCTTC. Amino acid sequence: CASSFRRGDGYTF. This chain links TRBV5-6 with TRBJ1-2; D may be TRBD1 (5 bases). V was shortened by 2 bases and J by 6 bases, with 11 bases between the two germline ends. Looked up from germline, CDR1 is SGHDT and CDR2 is YYEEEE. This CDR3 is 13 amino acids long.

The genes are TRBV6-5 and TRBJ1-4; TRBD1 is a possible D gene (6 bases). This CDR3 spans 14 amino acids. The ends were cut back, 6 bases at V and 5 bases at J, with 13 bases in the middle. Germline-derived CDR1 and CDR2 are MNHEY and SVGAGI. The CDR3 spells CASSEDRRNEKLFF. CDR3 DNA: TGTGCCAGCAGCGAAGACAGGAGAAATGAAAAACTGTTTTTT.